This T cell receptor (beta chain) was recovered during a study of blood T cell repertoires in COVID-19. The overall study: There were acute and convalescent COVID-19 samples, and they came from the United States, Italy and Spain. Sources were T cells, B-cell-depleted T cells, or PBMCs; the material itself was cDNA or gDNA.

This clone was picked up one time. Authors' data handling: Scientists estimated how many nucleated cells there were by amplifying reference gene primers. Clones were read by immunoSEQ multiplex PCR, and TCRdb kept only the in-frame ones, dropping some. V and J calls and clone size are those listed in that table; D and trimming were worked out from the DNA. The sample lists 150,000 to 200,000 clones; about 90% were seen once. The germline gives CDR1 SEHNR, CDR2 FQNEAQ (reference sequence). There are 16 residues in the CDR3. The trim removed 5 bases at V and 8 bases at J, leaving 14 bases unmatched. Sequenced input: peripheral blood. V is TRBV7-9 and J is TRBJ1-4, with TRBD1 identical over 7 bases. This clonotype was sampled from a man between 65 and 85 years old with active or convalescent COVID-19. The CDR3 sequence: CASSQATTGWKEKLFF. The CDR3 DNA reads TGTGCCAGCAGCCAGGCAACGACAGGGTGGAAGGAAAAACTGTTTTTT.